A single T cell receptor (beta chain) is shown here with its context. V was trimmed by 3 bases and J by 5 bases, leaving 14 bases between them. The CDR3 has 15 amino acids. The V gene's germline CDR1 is MDHEN and CDR2 SYDVKM. TCRdb fed the RACE reads into MiXCR, producing one record per CDR3 protein. In the table there are roughly 89,000 distinct CDR3 sequences, around 9.9% of which are singletons. The data were obtained in a study of human T cells and chemical hapten exposure. For the study at large: While the approximately 24-week study was under way, patients received diphenylcyclopropenone on the scalp every week.

Time point given: patch test 3, about 24 weeks after DPC sensitization. Treatment described: therapeutic diphenylcyclopropenone sensitization with weekly scalp DPC. Alopecia patients, 18 to 70 years old and DPC-suitable, served as donors. The total RNA was obtained from whole blood that was not fractionated. The sequence was collected from a woman aged 30 to 39 with alopecia areata. Some clones in this sample may be carry-over from other donors' samples. The chain links TRBV28 to TRBJ1-5; D is uncertain. Sequencing was performed on whole blood, taken in connection with sensitization to the hapten diphenylcyclopropenone (DPC). CDR3 nucleotide sequence: TGTGCCAGCAGTTTGTATCCCTTAAACGATCAGCCCCAGCATTTT. It translates to CASSLYPLNDQPQHF.